Below are 2 T cell receptor beta chains sequenced from a single sample in a study of T cell responses to AZD1222 COVID-19 vaccine. Here immunoSEQ multiplex PCR was the method, and the copy in TCRdb shows in-frame clones only, minus some. Of about 100,000 clones listed, around 87% are singletons. The sample in question was peripheral blood, obtained on day 0 of MenACWY control vaccination. The receptors derive from an adult in good health.

This clone was seen only once. The V gene is TRBV4-1, the J gene TRBJ2-1, with 7 bases that match TRBD2. Germline loops: CDR1 MGHRA, CDR2 YSYEKL. J was trimmed by 7 bases and V by 3 bases; bases with no gene match: 9. There are 15 residues in the CDR3. The CDR3: CASSQVAGVGNEQFF. The CDR3 DNA is TGCGCCAGCAGCCAGGTTGCGGGAGTGGGAAATGAGCAGTTCTTC.

The V call is TRBV9, the J call TRBJ2-5; D may be TRBD2 (6 bases). The CDR3 length is 16 residues. Germline V CDR1 and CDR2: SGDLS, YYNGEE. V shed 4 bases and J shed 4 bases, with 20 bases lying between them. This CDR3 is CASSPFGGGLIETQYF. Written as DNA, the CDR3 is TGTGCCAGCAGCCCTTTTGGGGGAGGCTTGATAGAGACCCAGTACTTC.